Sequencing of this T cell receptor beta chain was carried out in a study of blood T cell repertoires in COVID-19. Germline loops: CDR1 KGHSH, CDR2 LQKENI. V was clipped by 0 bases and J by 5 bases, with 13 bases between them. The CDR3 loop spans 15 amino acids. The data were produced by immunoSEQ multiplex PCR, yet TCRdb's version contains in-frame clones alone and is incomplete. Here the sample spans fewer than 250,000 clones, about 80% being singletons. The sequenced sample was PBMCs or T cells enriched from blood (not recorded which). This receptor was obtained from a woman in her 40s who had been exposed to COVID-19. The chain joins TRBV18 to TRBJ2-5; D ambiguous. The CDR3 sequence is CASSPPSTPGETQYF. For the CDR3, the DNA is TGTGCCAGCTCACCACCCTCGACTCCCGGGGAGACCCAGTACTTC.